Listed below are T cell receptor beta chains from one sample, sequenced in a study of vaccination and CD4 T cells after COVID-19. Antigens of these TCRs are unknown. In TCRdb, the PCR reads were re-called with MiXCR into one record per CDR3 protein. The profile shows around 18,000 distinct CDR3 sequences, 44% of them singletons. Sequenced here: CD4+ T cells from blood, cultured in vitro, sampled about 7 months after SARS-CoV-2 vaccination. These receptor sequences come from a human donor who had recovered from COVID-19. The CDR3 runs from the conserved cysteine through the conserved F or W. The D gene is left open where the match is weak. Not every row has a clone size; where given, it reads once, few, many or a size class.

j_call d_call v_call clone_size cdr3_nt cdr3_aa
TRBJ2-7 TRBD1 TRBV2 once TGTGCCAGCACCCGGGACAGGGAAACCTACGAGCAGTACTTC CASTRDRETYEQYF
TRBJ2-1 . TRBV6-4 few TGTGCCAGCCGTCGGGAACACTCCCTGGGTGAGCAGTTCTTC CASRREHSLGEQFF
TRBJ2-3 TRBD2 TRBV7-9 . TGTGCCAGCAGCTTAGGGCGCGGGAGTAGCACAGATACGCAGTATTTT CASSLGRGSSTDTQYF
TRBJ2-3 . TRBV20-1 . TGCAGTGCTTCCTATAGCGGAAAAGATACGCAGTATTTT CSASYSGKDTQYF
TRBJ1-5 . TRBV2 few TGTGCCAGCAAAGAGGGCGCAGGCAGCAATCAGCCCCAGCATTTT CASKEGAGSNQPQHF
TRBJ2-7 TRBD1 TRBV11-2 few TGTGCCAGCAGCCCTCCAGGGGGCTACGAGCAGTACTTC CASSPPGGYEQYF
TRBJ2-3 TRBD2 TRBV20-1 few TGCAGTGCTCCGTTAGCGGGGGTCCGTGTAGATACGCAGTATTTT CSAPLAGVRVDTQYF
TRBJ2-7 . TRBV6-5 . TGTGCCAGCAGTTCAAGCGGAGACTCCTACGAGCAGTACTTC CASSSSGDSYEQYF
TRBJ2-2 TRBD2 TRBV27 . TGTGCCAGCACGGCGCTAGCGGGAGCGACCGGGGAGCTGTTTTTT CASTALAGATGELFF
TRBJ1-2 . TRBV2 . TGTGCCAGCAAGCCGGATGTTAACTATGGCTACACCTTC CASKPDVNYGYTF
TRBJ1-3 . TRBV7-9 . TGTGCCAGCAGCTTACGGGATACTGGAAACACCATATATTTT CASSLRDTGNTIYF
TRBJ1-1 . TRBV7-2 . TGTGCCAGCAGCTTATATGTCCCTGGGACTGAAGCTTTCTTT CASSLYVPGTEAFF
TRBJ1-2 . TRBV25-1 few TGTGCCAGCAGTGGCTGGGTGGACCCCCCTGGCTACACCTTC CASSGWVDPPGYTF
TRBJ2-5 . TRBV20-1 once TGCAGTGCGCCGGACCGCCTGGGGACCCAGTACTTC CSAPDRLGTQYF
TRBJ2-7 TRBD2 TRBV7-9 . TGTGCCAGCAGCTCAGGTGGACACGGGAGGTCCTACGAGCAGTACTTC CASSSGGHGRSYEQYF
TRBJ2-7 TRBD1 TRBV6-5 . TGTGCCAGCAGTTCACATGGGACAGGGGGAACCTACGAGCAGTACTTC CASSSHGTGGTYEQYF
TRBJ2-3 TRBD1 TRBV6-1 . TGTGCCAGCAGATTCCAGGGGGCTAGGACAGATACGCAGTATTTT CASRFQGARTDTQYF
TRBJ2-1 . TRBV6-4 . TGTGCCAGCAGTCCCGACCGCTCCTACAATGAGCAGTTCTTC CASSPDRSYNEQFF
TRBJ2-7 TRBD2 TRBV20-1 . TGCAGTGCCCGGAAGAGCGGGAGAGGGCTCGAGCAGCACTTC CSARKSGRGLEQHF
TRBJ2-3 . TRBV20-1 few TGCAGTGCTAGTACGGGAGAAGGGGCAGATACGCAGTATTTT CSASTGEGADTQYF
TRBJ2-1 . TRBV7-2 . TGTGCCAGCCGGCCGGGTCCTGGGTCCGCCAATGAGCAGTTCTTC CASRPGPGSANEQFF
TRBJ2-5 . TRBV21-1 few TGTGCCAGCAGCAAGCCTGAAACGGCCCAGTACTTC CASSKPETAQYF
TRBJ2-7 TRBD2 TRBV6-5 . TGTGCCAGCAGTTACTCGGGGACTAGCGGGGACTACGAGCAGTACTTC CASSYSGTSGDYEQYF
TRBJ2-1 . TRBV21-1 . TGTGCCAGCAGCGCGAGCGGGAGGGCCTACAATGAGCAGTTCTTC CASSASGRAYNEQFF